This T cell receptor (beta chain) was sequenced during a study of blood T cell repertoires in COVID-19. About the research overall: Specimens from acute and convalescent COVID-19 originated in the United States, Italy and Spain.

The repertoire was sequenced with immunoSEQ multiplex PCR; TCRdb's copy has only in-frame clones and lacks some. The sample lists some 220,000 clones; around 83% were seen once. This clone was recorded only once. The CDR3 is made up of 16 amino acids. The germline V gene encodes CDR1 SGHTA and CDR2 FQGNSA. V trimming: 2 bases; J trimming: 6 bases; junction bases outside the gene matches: 11. The chain combines TRBV7-2 with TRBJ2-3; 7 bases map to TRBD2. The sample consisted of peripheral blood. The receptor was derived from a man in his fifties who had recovered from COVID-19. Written as DNA, the CDR3 is TGTGCCAGCAGCTTAAGTAGCGGGCCCTCCGATGATACGCAGTATTTT. It encodes CASSLSSGPSDDTQYF.